This note documents a single T cell receptor (beta chain) sequence. Its antigen is unknown. This CDR3 is also generated by other DNA sequences in the sample. The data were taken from a study of T cell responses to AZD1222 COVID-19 vaccine. The study, taken as a whole, reports: Researchers took repertoire samples only after the peak T cell response had come. It should be noted that donors were predominantly white British and more often female, and clonal diversity was possibly underestimated.

CDR3 length: 16 amino acids. Germline-derived CDR1 and CDR2 are SGDLS and YYNGEE. The V and J ends lost 7 bases and 0 bases, in that order; junction bases with no gene match: 9. Generated by immunoSEQ multiplex PCR, the TCRdb table keeps only in-frame clones and is missing some. The sample gives approximately 190,000 clones, 80% to 95% of which show up once; 1% to 1.5% is in the top ten. The V gene is TRBV9, the J gene TRBJ2-2, with 7 bases identical to TRBD2. The receptor was isolated from an adult in good health. The source was peripheral blood, collected on day 0 of AZD1222 vaccination. CDR3 coding DNA: TGTGCCAGCCCCACTCCGGGGGGTACGAACACCGGGGAGCTGTTTTTT. As protein: CASPTPGGTNTGELFF.